The clone carrying this T cell receptor (beta chain) was counted at least ten times. Its antigen is not known. The record originates from a study of T cell repertoires in cytomegalovirus infection. The CDR3 has 21 residues. V was shortened by 2 bases and J by 0 bases, with 26 bases between the two germline ends. In germline, CDR1 is LGHNA, CDR2 YNFKEQ. Each CDR3 protein gets one entry after TCRdb re-called the reads with MiXCR. The sample has around 740,000 distinct CDR3 sequences, less than 40% seen once. Points from the study as a whole: Cumulative frequency (of public TCR beta family members) identified carriers of CMV plus the relevant HLA.

This sequence joins TRBV4-2 and TRBJ1-3; D unclear. Sequencing was carried out using PBMCs. The TCR originated in a human donor in good health (CMV status not recorded). Some clones in this sample may be carry-over from other donors' samples. Here the CDR3 DNA reads TGTGCCAGCAGCCAAAATCTCCTTGCCCTTGGTCGGGTACTCTCTGGAAACACCATATATTTT. It yields the protein CASSQNLLALGRVLSGNTIYF.